The clone carrying this TCR beta chain was detected many times. Its antigen is not identified. These data originate in a study of Graves' ophthalmopathy and Graves' hyperthyroidism. RNA served as the template for amplifying TCR beta CDR3 regions. HTBI primers primed a first-round RT-PCR, and a second-round multiplex PCR followed. TCRdb reprocessed the multiplex PCR reads via MiXCR and lists one record per CDR3 protein. The sample has hundreds of thousands of distinct CDR3 sequences, 35% to 45% seen once. CDR3 length equals 18 residues. Germline-derived CDR1 and CDR2 are LNHDA and SQIVND (reference sequence). J gave up 1 base and V 4 bases, and 9 bases lay outside the gene matches. Whole-study findings and limits: Ophthalmopathy progression cases were predicted by the model with approximately 66% sensitivity and more than 72% specificity.

The chain couples TRBV19 to TRBJ2-6; 8 bases match TRBD1. The receptor comes from an adult man with Graves' ophthalmopathy. Sequencing was carried out using peripheral blood. CDR3 DNA sequence: TGTGCCAGTAGTACAGTGGGCACAGGGGGTTCTGGGGCCAACGTCCTGACTTTC. Protein product: CASSTVGTGGSGANVLTF.